Listed here are 3 T cell receptor beta chains from one sample, sequenced in a study of T-cell memory formation after mild COVID-19 (dated by TCRdb to the early 2020s). Receptor libraries were prepared by 5' RACE. Sequencing used an Illumina NovaSeq 6000. Clones were called with MiXCR by TCRdb after fastp trimmed the public reads at Q25, and only in-frame beta chains were retained. CDR3 protein duplicates are merged, each entry listing the most common genes and DNA. This sample has 210,000 or so distinct CDR3 sequences in its table, and more than 9% of those were observed once. Clones ranked in the top ten supply under 3.5% of the sample. The sample was PBMCs or a T cell subset sorted from them (not recorded which). Receptor source: a man between 18 and 29 years old who had mild COVID-19 (a few samples of this study predate the infection). The sample titles of this study are shuffled in the database, so cell type and time point are left out; the donor was told from shared clones.

A few counts support this clonotype. The chain combines TRBV20-1 with TRBJ2-1; 7 bases are shared with TRBD1. Germline V gene sequence: CDR1 DFQATT, CDR2 SNEGSKA (reference sequence). V trimming: 6 bases; J trimming: 2 bases; junction bases outside the gene matches: 10. The CDR3 has 15 residues. Here the CDR3 DNA reads TGCAGTGCCATACGGCGGCAGGGGGCCTACAATGAGCAGTTCTTC. It codes for CSAIRRQGAYNEQFF.

The J gene is TRBJ2-2, the V gene TRBV29-1, with D hard to call. CDR1 is SQVTM, CDR2 ANQGSEA, per germline. V was cut by 5 bases and J by 0 bases, with 10 bases left in between. The CDR3 totals 14 residues. The CDR3: CSVSGRTNTGELFF. The CDR3 nucleotides read TGCAGCGTTTCAGGACGGACGAACACCGGGGAGCTGTTTTTT.

This sequence joins TRBV2 and TRBJ2-3; TRBD2 aligns across 10 bases. The trim removed 4 bases at V and 5 bases at J, leaving 3 bases unmatched. CDR1 SNHLY and CDR2 FYNNEI come from the germline V gene. This CDR3 comprises 14 residues. CDR3 sequence (DNA): TGTGCCAGCAGTGTCGAGCGGGGGGGAGATACGCAGTATTTT. Its protein is CASSVERGGDTQYF.